The 24 T cell receptor beta chains below were found in one sample sequenced in a study of blood T cell repertoires in COVID-19. Libraries were prepared by immunoSEQ multiplex PCR; TCRdb keeps only in-frame clonotypes and omits some of them. This table has some 200,000 clones, roughly 80% appearing once. The specimen sequenced was peripheral blood. The receptors originated from a man aged 55 to 70 with COVID-19, enrolled during active disease.

The chain recombines TRBV5-1 with TRBJ1-3; D is possibly TRBD1 (6 bases). Trimming cost V 4 bases and J 3 bases, with 14 bases left between them. There are 15 residues in the CDR3. The germline CDR1 and CDR2 sequences are SGHRS and YFSETQ. The CDR3 coding sequence is TGCGCCAGCAGCAAGGACCCAGGGGATGGAAACACCATATATTTT. This gives the protein CASSKDPGDGNTIYF.

The chain recombines TRBV27 with TRBJ2-1; TRBD2 aligns across 10 bases. This CDR3 spans 15 amino acids. Germline V CDR1 and CDR2: MNHEY, SMNVEV (reference sequence). Losses at the gene ends were 1 base for V and 9 bases for J; bases not matched to a gene: 6. The chain's CDR3 is CASSLWTSGGGEQFF. Written as DNA, the CDR3 is TGTGCCAGCAGTTTATGGACTAGCGGAGGCGGTGAGCAGTTCTTC.

The chain uses TRBV5-4 and TRBJ1-2; 12 positions agree with TRBD1. The CDR3 sequence is 16 residues long. V lost 0 bases to trimming and J lost 6 bases; unmatched junction nucleotides: 6. The germline V gene encodes CDR1 SGHNT and CDR2 YYREEE (reference sequence). The CDR3 sequence is CASSLGGTGGPHGYTF. DNA of the CDR3: TGTGCCAGCAGCTTGGGGGGGACAGGGGGCCCCCATGGCTACACCTTC.

The CDR3 reads CASRPGSSYNEQFF. The CDR3 DNA reads TGTGCCAGCCGACCCGGGTCCTCCTACAATGAGCAGTTCTTC. V and J are TRBV19 and TRBJ2-1; D is undetermined. V lost 9 bases to trimming and J lost 0 bases, with 12 bases between them. The germline V gene has CDR1 LNHDA and CDR2 SQIVND (reference sequence). This CDR3 spans 14 amino acids.

With respect to this clone: The sample holds other DNA sequences that translate to the same CDR3. V is TRBV3-1 (or the pseudogene TRBV3-2) and J is TRBJ1-1; TRBD1 is a possible D gene (6 bases). From germline, CDR1 is LGHDT and CDR2 YNNKEL (reference sequence). Trimming took off 1 base at V and 3 bases at J, with 9 bases between the two ends. The CDR3 runs 14 residues. The CDR3 DNA reads as TGTGCCAGCAGCCAAGTAGGGGGAGACACTGAAGCTTTCTTT. Its protein is CASSQVGGDTEAFF.

This clone was found a few times. The rearrangement uses TRBV2 and TRBJ1-3; possible D gene TRBD1, 6 bases. Per the germline V gene, CDR1 is SNHLY and CDR2 is FYNNEI. Trimming pared 2 bases from V and 3 bases from J, leaving 11 bases between. This CDR3 has 15 residues. The CDR3, as DNA: TGTGCCAGCAGTGAAATCAGGGGCGGTGGAAACACCATATATTTT. Translation: CASSEIRGGGNTIYF.

The chain has TRBV3-1 (or the pseudogene TRBV3-2) and TRBJ1-6; D not certain. Looked up from germline, CDR1 is LGHDT and CDR2 is YNNKEL (reference sequence). This CDR3 contains 13 residues. Deletions cut 1 base from V and 7 bases from J, with 5 bases between. DNA of the CDR3: TGTGCCAGCAGCCAAGTTCAGAATTCACCCCTCCACTTT. It translates to CASSQVQNSPLHF.

The V and J genes are TRBV7-8 and TRBJ2-1; TRBD1 matches at 8 bases. J gave up 7 bases and V 0 bases, and 8 bases lay outside the gene matches. The germline V gene has CDR1 SGHVS and CDR2 FQNEAQ. The CDR3 is made up of 16 amino acids. In DNA form, the CDR3 reads TGTGCCAGCAGCTTAGCATTTCAGGGGGCATCAAATGAGCAGTTCTTC. Protein product: CASSLAFQGASNEQFF.

The J gene is TRBJ2-1, the V gene TRBV6-2 or TRBV6-3; TRBD1 aligns across 8 bases. The CDR3 sequence is 15 residues long. Trimming took 6 bases from V and 4 from J; bases not matched to a gene: 8. Germline loops: CDR1 MNHEY, CDR2 SVGEGT. CDR3 protein: CASSPDRGYYNEQFF. In nucleotides, the CDR3 is TGTGCCAGCAGCCCTGACAGGGGATATTACAATGAGCAGTTCTTC.

CDR3 amino acids: CASSRQGGTEAFF. The CDR3 nucleotides are TGTGCCAGCAGCCGGCAGGGAGGGACTGAAGCTTTCTTT. The chain joins TRBV7-9 to TRBJ1-1; D is perhaps TRBD1 (5 bases). Germline CDR1 is SEHNR and CDR2 is FQNEAQ (reference sequence). V lost 5 bases and J lost 5, with 12 bases in between. The CDR3 is 13 amino acids.

V is TRBV6-5 and J is TRBJ2-1; D unresolved. CDR1 is MNHEY and CDR2 is SVGAGI in the germline V gene. CDR3 length: 14 residues. With 2 bases removed from V and 9 bases from J, the gap between germline ends came to 14 bases. The CDR3 spells CASSYGSTGGEQFF. The DNA of the CDR3 is TGTGCCAGCAGTTACGGGTCAACGGGTGGTGAGCAGTTCTTC.

The chain employs TRBV2 and TRBJ1-4; D is perhaps TRBD1 (6 bases). Trimming stripped 8 bases from V and 5 bases from J, with 15 bases between. Germline lookup yields CDR1 SNHLY and CDR2 FYNNEI. The CDR3 contains 14 residues. The CDR3 reads CASQPGQRNEKLFF. In DNA form, the CDR3 reads TGTGCCAGCCAACCGGGACAAAGAAATGAAAAACTGTTTTTT. Drawing the rest from reference TRBV2 and TRBJ1-4, the complete variable domain is EPEVTQTPSHQVTQMGQEVILRCVPISNHLYFYWYRQILGQKVEFLVSFYNNEISEKSEIFDDQFSVERPDGSNFTLKIRSTKLEDSAMYFCASQPGQRNEKLFFGSGTQLSVL.

The chain links TRBV5-6 to TRBJ1-6; D is unclear. Between the trimmed V and J ends, which lost 0 bases and 4 bases, there was a span of 14 bases. From germline, CDR1 is SGHDT and CDR2 YYEEEE. The CDR3 runs to 17 residues. The CDR3 is CASSLGNSFGYNSPLHF. CDR3 in DNA: TGTGCCAGCAGCTTGGGTAATTCCTTCGGTTATAATTCACCCCTCCACTTT.

The chain is built from TRBV13 and TRBJ1-1; TRBD1 matches at 9 bases. The germline V gene has CDR1 PRHDT and CDR2 FYEKMQ (reference sequence). V gave up 5 bases and J gave up 6 bases; unmatched junction bases: 10. CDR3 length equals 15 residues. CDR3 protein: CASSLGQGLGSEAFF. The DNA of the CDR3 is TGTGCCAGCAGCCTTGGACAGGGGCTTGGCTCTGAAGCTTTCTTT.

In the case of this clone: An end of the junction does not agree with germline; a read error may underlie this. The chain combines TRBV25-1 with TRBJ2-1; D is unresolved. Germline CDR1 is MGHDK and CDR2 is SYGVNS. CDR3 size: 10 residues. Written as DNA, the CDR3 is TGTGCCAGCAGTGAAGTGACTGTTGTCTTC. Residues: CASSEVTVVF.

This clone was observed once. The chain recombines TRBV9 with TRBJ2-7; 8 bases are shared with TRBD1. This CDR3 has 15 amino acids. With 0 bases clipped from V and 0 bases from J, the junction kept 2 bases outside the gene matches. Germline V gene sequence: CDR1 SGDLS, CDR2 YYNGEE. CDR3 DNA: TGTGCCAGCAGCGTAGGCAGGGGGCTCTCCTACGAGCAGTACTTC. This sequence encodes CASSVGRGLSYEQYF.

The CDR3 sequence is CSASQGLNEKLFF. The CDR3 region has the DNA TGCAGTGCTAGTCAGGGCCTTAATGAAAAACTGTTTTTT. This chain joins TRBV20-1 and TRBJ1-4; TRBD1 is a possible D gene (5 bases). The V end lost 3 bases, the J end lost 4 bases, and 9 bases lay between the germline ends. This CDR3 has 13 amino acids. Germline lookup yields CDR1 DFQATT and CDR2 SNEGSKA (reference sequence).

This chain joins TRBV4-1 and TRBJ1-4; possibly TRBD1 for D (6 bases). Germline V lookup: CDR1 MGHRA, CDR2 YSYEKL. Trimming stripped 3 bases from V and 0 bases from J, with 11 bases between. CDR3 size: 16 residues. The CDR3 is CASSQGGTTTNEKLFF. The CDR3 nucleotides are TGCGCCAGCAGCCAGGGGGGGACAACAACTAATGAAAAACTGTTTTTT.

This chain uses TRBV7-2 with TRBJ1-5; D is possibly TRBD1 (5 bases). In germline, CDR1 is SGHTA, CDR2 FQGNSA. CDR3 size: 15 residues. The germline V and J ends were trimmed by 0 bases and 6 bases, with 12 bases remaining between them. The CDR3 loop reads CASSLAGTGTQPQHF. CDR3 coding DNA: TGTGCCAGCAGCTTAGCTGGAACAGGAACTCAGCCCCAGCATTTT.

This clone came up a few times. The rearrangement uses TRBV9 and TRBJ2-5; D gene uncertain. In germline, CDR1 is SGDLS, CDR2 YYNGEE. Trimming removed 0 bases from V and 5 bases from J, with 11 bases in between. The CDR3 is 14 residues long. DNA of the CDR3: TGTGCCAGCAGCGTAGAAGTGACACGCGAGACCCAGTACTTC. This gives the protein CASSVEVTRETQYF.

V usage is TRBV28 and J usage is TRBJ2-7, with 8 bases matching TRBD1. The length of the CDR3 is 16 residues. The germline gives CDR1 MDHEN, CDR2 SYDVKM. Losses at the gene ends were 5 bases for V and 2 bases for J; bases not matched to a gene: 11. The CDR3 here is CASSPRTGTGTYEQYF. DNA of the CDR3: TGTGCCAGCAGTCCACGAACCGGGACAGGCACCTACGAGCAGTACTTC.

The genes are TRBV20-1 and TRBJ1-1, with D hard to call. V lost 5 bases and J 6 bases, leaving 10 bases between the germline ends. Germline CDR1 and CDR2: DFQATT and SNEGSKA (reference sequence). The CDR3 extends over 11 amino acids. The CDR3 nucleotides are TGCAGTGCTGGGATGGAGGCTGAAGCTTTCTTT. This translates into CSAGMEAEAFF.

The gene calls are TRBV27 and TRBJ2-1, with TRBD1 identical over 7 bases. J lost 1 base, V lost 6 bases, and 9 bases had no gene match. The CDR3 sequence is 16 residues long. CDR1 is MNHEY, CDR2 SMNVEV, per germline (reference sequence). Here the CDR3 DNA reads TGTGCCAGCAGAGTAGGGGGCGCGGAGTCCTACAATGAGCAGTTCTTC. It encodes CASRVGGAESYNEQFF.

The chain joins TRBV5-6 to TRBJ1-5, with 7 bases matching TRBD1. In germline, CDR1 is SGHDT, CDR2 YYEEEE. V gave up 2 bases and J gave up 6 bases; unmatched junction bases: 5. The CDR3 runs to 14 residues. The CDR3 DNA reads TGTGCCAGCAGCTTCGGGACAGCGGCTCAGCCCCAGCATTTT. This encodes CASSFGTAAQPQHF.